These 30 T cell receptor beta chains originate from one sample sequenced in a study of CD8+ T cells in alopecia areata. Isolated RNA was reverse transcribed into cDNA used as the sequencing template. TCRdb's copy holds only in-frame clones and misses some; the assay was immunoSEQ multiplex PCR. The repertoire consists of about 200,000 clones, with more than 55% occurring once and the leading ten covering under 5%. Source material: CD8+ T cells sorted from blood. The receptors were sampled from a human donor in good health.

The rearrangement uses TRBV5-6 and TRBJ2-3, with 9 bases fitting TRBD2. Germline V gene lookup returns CDR1 SGHDT and CDR2 YYEEEE. CDR3 size: 16 residues. Trimming at V came to 1 base and at J to 1 base, leaving 4 bases not matched to a gene. The CDR3 loop is CASSLSSSGGTDTQYF. CDR3 nucleotide sequence: TGTGCCAGCAGCTTGTCCTCTAGCGGGGGCACAGATACGCAGTATTTT.

On this clone itself: Germline and junction disagree at one end, which may indicate a read error. The chain carries TRBV29-1 and TRBJ2-1, with 9 bases that match TRBD2. The CDR3 sequence is 11 residues long. Per the germline V gene, CDR1 is SQVTM and CDR2 is ANQGSEA. CDR3 residues: CSVLAGGHFVF. The CDR3 coding sequence is TGCAGCGTTCTGGCGGGGGGGCATTTTGTCTTC.

The table lists this clone with a few counts. The chain joins TRBV30 to TRBJ1-2; a possible D gene is TRBD1 (6 bases). The CDR3 has 15 residues. The germline gives CDR1 GTSNPN, CDR2 SVGIG (reference sequence). CDR3 DNA sequence: TGTGCTCTAAAACAGCGGGGGCTGTTTCACTATGGCTACACCTTC. Protein sequence: CALKQRGLFHYGYTF. The variable domain in full, completed from reference TRBV30 and TRBJ1-2, reads SQTIHQWPATLVQPVGSPLSLECTVEGTSNPNLYWYRQAAGRGLQLLFYSVGIGQISSEVPQNLSASRPQDRQFILSSKKLLLSDSGFYLCALKQRGLFHYGYTFGSGTRLTVV.

There are a few counts of this clone. The CDR3 DNA reads as TGTGCTAGCTTGGGGACGAACACTGAAGCTTTCTTT. Translated: CASLGTNTEAFF. This sequence joins TRBV12-5 and TRBJ1-1, with D possibly TRBD1 on 5 matching bases. CDR1 LGHNT and CDR2 FRNRAP come from the germline V gene. V gave up 9 bases and J gave up 1 base, with 9 bases separating them. This CDR3 contains 12 residues.

Only a few counts were recorded for this clone. Other DNA sequences within the sample encode an identical CDR3. V usage is TRBV11-2 and J usage is TRBJ2-7; D is unclear. Germline CDR1 and CDR2: SGHAT and FQNNGV. The CDR3 contains 12 residues. The ends were cut back, 0 bases at V and 4 bases at J, with 4 bases in the middle. CDR3 sequence: CASSLDTYEQYF. The CDR3 DNA reads as TGTGCCAGCAGCTTAGACACATACGAGCAGTACTTC.

The chain combines TRBV9 with TRBJ1-4, with 10 bases that match TRBD1. Germline assignment: CDR1 SGDLS and CDR2 YYNGEE. V lost 3 bases to trimming and J lost 8 bases; unmatched junction nucleotides: 7. The CDR3 consists of 15 residues. The CDR3 protein is CASSETGTGAEKLFF. DNA for the CDR3: TGTGCCAGCAGCGAGACCGGGACAGGGGCCGAAAAACTGTTTTTT.

J is TRBJ2-5 and V is TRBV4-1; possible D gene TRBD2, 5 bases. The V gene's germline CDR1 is MGHRA and CDR2 YSYEKL. The V end lost 2 bases, the J end lost 5 bases, and 18 bases lay between the germline ends. This CDR3 comprises 16 residues. The CDR3 bases are TGCGCCAGCAGCCAAAGCGTTATGCGGGCCGGGGAGACCCAGTACTTC. Protein sequence: CASSQSVMRAGETQYF.

The chain employs TRBV15 and TRBJ1-4; D uncertain. This CDR3 comprises 15 residues. V shed 0 bases and J shed 4 bases, with 9 bases lying between them. The germline CDR1 and CDR2 sequences are LNHNV and YYDKDF (reference sequence). CDR3 DNA: TGTGCCACCAGCAGAGATAGGCAACATAATGAAAAACTGTTTTTT. Translated: CATSRDRQHNEKLFF.

CDR3 sequence reads: CASSSGTGYNQPQHF. Here the CDR3 DNA reads TGTGCCAGCAGCTCCGGGACAGGCTACAATCAGCCCCAGCATTTT. The chain carries TRBV5-6 and TRBJ1-5, with 8 bases that match TRBD1. Germline assignment: CDR1 SGHDT and CDR2 YYEEEE. This CDR3 is built from 15 residues. Trimming removed 3 bases from V and 3 bases from J; junction bases left unmatched: 5.

This clone was detected a few times. The chain couples TRBV5-1 to TRBJ1-1, with D unresolved. V was shortened by 1 base and J by 1 base, with 11 bases between the two germline ends. CDR3 length equals 15 residues. Per the germline V gene, CDR1 is SGHRS and CDR2 is YFSETQ. The CDR3 DNA reads as TGCGCCAGCAGCTTGACCCAGTGGAAGAACACTGAAGCTTTCTTT. Translated, it gives CASSLTQWKNTEAFF. The complete variable domain, with remaining parts taken from reference TRBV5-1 and TRBJ1-1, reads KAGVTQTPRYLIKTRGQQVTLSCSPISGHRSVSWYQQTPGQGLQFLFEYFSETQRNKGNFPGRFSGRQFSNSRSEMNVSTLELGDSALYLCASSLTQWKNTEAFFGQGTRLTVV.

This chain connects TRBV25-1 to TRBJ2-3, with D possibly matching TRBD1 (6 bases). CDR1 MGHDK and CDR2 SYGVNS come from the germline V gene. V gave up 1 base and J gave up 6 bases, with 11 bases separating them. The CDR3 spans 14 residues. The CDR3 region is CASSESPRGDTQYF. The CDR3 DNA follows: TGTGCCAGCAGTGAATCCCCGAGGGGGGATACGCAGTATTTT. Combining the CDR3 with reference TRBV25-1 and TRBJ2-3 gives the whole variable domain EADIYQTPRYLVIGTGKKITLECSQTMGHDKMYWYQQDPGMELHLIHYSYGVNSTEKGDLSSESTVSRIRTEHFPLTLESARPSHTSQYLCASSESPRGDTQYFGPGTRLTVL.

This clone was detected only a few times. This chain connects TRBV29-1 to TRBJ1-4; D is perhaps TRBD1 (5 bases). Trimming cost V 4 bases and J 4 bases, with 10 bases left between them. The CDR3 runs to 13 residues. Germline V CDR1 and CDR2: SQVTM, ANQGSEA. CDR3 coding DNA: TGCAGCGTTGTGGGGCAGGGTAATGAAAAACTGTTTTTT. It translates to CSVVGQGNEKLFF.

V is TRBV4-1 and J is TRBJ2-5; possibly TRBD1 for D (6 bases). With 2 bases removed from V and 1 base from J, the gap between germline ends came to 14 bases. Looked up from germline, CDR1 is MGHRA and CDR2 is YSYEKL. The CDR3 length is 16 residues. The CDR3 DNA follows: TGCGCCAGCAGCCAATCGACTTTCAGGGGCCAAGAGACCCAGTACTTC. Translation: CASSQSTFRGQETQYF.

This rearrangement joins TRBV4-1 to TRBJ1-1, with a tentative D call TRBD1 (5 bases). Germline V gene sequence: CDR1 MGHRA, CDR2 YSYEKL. V dropped 1 base and J dropped 5 bases, with 8 bases sitting between them. There are 13 residues in the CDR3. The CDR3 nucleotides are TGCGCCAGCAGCCAAGCGGGGCAGACTGAAGCTTTCTTT. This codes for CASSQAGQTEAFF.

CDR3 nucleotide sequence: TGCAGCACGAACGGCCTGAACACTGAAGCTTTCTTT. This codes for CSTNGLNTEAFF. The V and J genes are TRBV29-1 and TRBJ1-1; no reliable D call. This CDR3 has 12 residues. Germline assignment: CDR1 SQVTM and CDR2 ANQGSEA. V was clipped by 8 bases and J by 0 bases, with 10 bases between them.

The chain links TRBV5-1 to TRBJ2-5; a possible D gene is TRBD1 (6 bases). Germline V gene sequence: CDR1 SGHRS, CDR2 YFSETQ. This CDR3 is built from 12 residues. The V end lost 4 bases, the J end lost 6 bases, and 10 bases lay between the germline ends. The CDR3 coding sequence is TGCGCCAGCAGCCCAGGGGTGCAGACCCAGTACTTC. This codes for CASSPGVQTQYF.

In this sample, this clone turned up a few times. V usage is TRBV19 and J usage is TRBJ2-7; 8 bases are shared with TRBD1. The CDR3 extends over 17 amino acids. The V segment lost 6 bases and the J segment 0 bases; nucleotides outside the gene matches: 13. The germline V gene has CDR1 LNHDA and CDR2 SQIVND (reference sequence). The CDR3 nucleotides read TGTGCCAGTAGCGACAACCAGGGGGCGGCCAGCTCCTACGAGCAGTACTTC. It translates to CASSDNQGAASSYEQYF.

The chain joins TRBV5-1 to TRBJ1-2; TRBD1 agrees at 7 bases. CDR3 length: 13 amino acids. The germline CDR1 and CDR2 sequences are SGHRS and YFSETQ. V shed 1 base and J 4 bases; nucleotides not matched to a gene: 1. The CDR3 protein is CASSLQGGYGYTF. CDR3 nucleotide sequence: TGCGCCAGCAGCTTGCAGGGGGGCTATGGCTACACCTTC.

J is TRBJ2-3 and V is TRBV11-2, with D tentatively TRBD2 (6 bases). CDR3 length: 13 amino acids. The germline CDR1 and CDR2 sequences are SGHAT and FQNNGV. Trimming shortened V by 2 bases and J by 4 bases, and 7 bases separated the two germline ends. The CDR3 reads CASSLSGADTQYF. The CDR3 DNA sequence: TGTGCCAGCAGCTTATCGGGAGCAGATACGCAGTATTTT. The full variable domain, in which reference TRBV11-2 and TRBJ2-3 provide the parts outside the CDR3, is EAGVAQSPRYKIIEKRQSVAFWCNPISGHATLYWYQQILGQGPKLLIQFQNNGVVDDSQLPKDRFSAERLKGVDSTLKIQPAKLEDSAVYLCASSLSGADTQYFGPGTRLTVL.

The genes are TRBV6-5 and TRBJ2-3, with a possible D match to TRBD2 (5 bases). The germline gives CDR1 MNHEY, CDR2 SVGAGI. V lost 8 bases and J 4 bases, leaving 10 bases between the germline ends. The CDR3 is made up of 12 amino acids. CDR3 DNA: TGTGCCAGCCAATCTAGCCCAGATACGCAGTATTTT. Translated, it gives CASQSSPDTQYF.

The rearrangement links TRBV7-9 to TRBJ1-2, with 11 positions matching TRBD1. The CDR3 loop spans 17 amino acids. V gave up 0 bases and J gave up 8 bases; unmatched junction bases: 11. Germline V gene data show CDR1 as SEHNR and CDR2 as FQNEAQ (reference sequence). The CDR3 region has the DNA TGTGCCAGCAGCTTAGCCGGGACAGGGGGATCTTATGAAGGCTACACCTTC. It translates to CASSLAGTGGSYEGYTF.

The chain carries TRBV29-1 and TRBJ1-4; a possible D gene is TRBD1 (6 bases). The V and J ends lost 7 bases and 5 bases respectively, with 14 bases between them. CDR1 is SQVTM and CDR2 is ANQGSEA in the germline V gene. The CDR3 has 13 residues. CDR3 loop: CSGRGGGNEKLFF. CDR3 sequence (DNA): TGCAGCGGACGTGGGGGCGGAAATGAAAAACTGTTTTTT.

The CDR3, as DNA: TGTGCCTGGAGTGCGATGGGACTGAGCCTCACTGAAGCTTTCTTT. Translation: CAWSAMGLSLTEAFF. This chain joins TRBV30 and TRBJ1-1; D may be TRBD1 (5 bases). Germline V lookup: CDR1 GTSNPN, CDR2 SVGIG (reference sequence). The V end lost 1 base, the J end lost 4 bases, and 16 bases lay between the germline ends. This CDR3 has 15 residues.

V and J are TRBV7-9 and TRBJ1-2; D is perhaps TRBD1 (5 bases). The ends were cut back, 4 bases at V and 6 bases at J, with 12 bases in the middle. Germline lookup yields CDR1 SEHNR and CDR2 FQNEAQ (reference sequence). CDR3 length: 13 amino acids. CDR3 nucleotide sequence: TGTGCCAGCAGCTACTCGGGGGGAGATGGCTACACCTTC. Amino acid sequence: CASSYSGGDGYTF.

This chain links TRBV6-6 with TRBJ1-4; D gene unclear. This CDR3 contains 12 residues. The V end was cut by 5 bases, the J end by 7 bases, with 8 bases between. Germline V gene data show CDR1 as MNHNY and CDR2 as SVGAGI (reference sequence). The CDR3, as DNA: TGTGCCAGCAGTCCTTCCGGTGAAAAACTGTTTTTT. It encodes CASSPSGEKLFF.

The table lists this clone with a few counts. CDR3 sequence: CASTGQGANTEAFF. For the CDR3, the DNA is TGTGCCAGCACCGGACAGGGGGCGAACACTGAAGCTTTCTTT. The chain is built from TRBV2 and TRBJ1-1, with 11 bases fitting TRBD1. The junction had 2 bases not matched to a gene; V was cut back by 7 bases and J by 1 base. The germline CDR1 and CDR2 sequences are SNHLY and FYNNEI. This CDR3 has 14 residues.

This clone was seen more than once but under ten times. The chain joins TRBV7-9 to TRBJ1-1; D is undetermined. Trimming took 4 bases from V and 6 from J, leaving 0 bases between them. The CDR3 sequence is 9 residues long. Germline V gives CDR1 SEHNR, CDR2 FQNEAQ (reference sequence). The CDR3 DNA sequence: TGTGCCAGCAGCTCTGAAGCTTTCTTT. This codes for CASSSEAFF. Looking up the rest from reference TRBV7-9 and TRBJ1-1 gives the full variable domain: DTGVSQNPRHKITKRGQNVTFRCDPISEHNRLYWYRQTLGQGPEFLTYFQNEAQLEKSRLLSDRFSAERPKGSFSTLEIQRTEQGDSAMYLCASSSEAFFGQGTRLTVV.

This chain connects TRBV7-8 to TRBJ2-7; D is uncertain. V was trimmed by 1 base and J by 4 bases, leaving 2 bases between them. This CDR3 has 11 amino acids. Germline V gene sequence: CDR1 SGHVS, CDR2 FQNEAQ. The CDR3 sequence is CASSLVYEQYF. The CDR3 DNA follows: TGTGCCAGCAGCTTAGTTTACGAGCAGTACTTC.

The chain recombines TRBV4-1 with TRBJ1-6, with no clear D. The CDR3 is 16 residues long. V lost 4 bases and J lost 4, with 14 bases in between. Per germline, CDR1 MGHRA and CDR2 YSYEKL. The CDR3 sequence: CASSPGTQDYNSPLHF. CDR3 bases: TGCGCCAGCAGCCCGGGAACGCAGGATTATAATTCACCCCTCCACTTT.

V usage is TRBV5-1 and J usage is TRBJ1-1; TRBD1 might be the D (5 bases). Germline loops: CDR1 SGHRS, CDR2 YFSETQ. Trimming cost V 4 bases and J 1 base, with 8 bases left between them. The CDR3 totals 13 residues. CDR3 bases: TGCGCCAGCAGCGTAGGACAGAACACTGAAGCTTTCTTT. Translation gives CASSVGQNTEAFF.